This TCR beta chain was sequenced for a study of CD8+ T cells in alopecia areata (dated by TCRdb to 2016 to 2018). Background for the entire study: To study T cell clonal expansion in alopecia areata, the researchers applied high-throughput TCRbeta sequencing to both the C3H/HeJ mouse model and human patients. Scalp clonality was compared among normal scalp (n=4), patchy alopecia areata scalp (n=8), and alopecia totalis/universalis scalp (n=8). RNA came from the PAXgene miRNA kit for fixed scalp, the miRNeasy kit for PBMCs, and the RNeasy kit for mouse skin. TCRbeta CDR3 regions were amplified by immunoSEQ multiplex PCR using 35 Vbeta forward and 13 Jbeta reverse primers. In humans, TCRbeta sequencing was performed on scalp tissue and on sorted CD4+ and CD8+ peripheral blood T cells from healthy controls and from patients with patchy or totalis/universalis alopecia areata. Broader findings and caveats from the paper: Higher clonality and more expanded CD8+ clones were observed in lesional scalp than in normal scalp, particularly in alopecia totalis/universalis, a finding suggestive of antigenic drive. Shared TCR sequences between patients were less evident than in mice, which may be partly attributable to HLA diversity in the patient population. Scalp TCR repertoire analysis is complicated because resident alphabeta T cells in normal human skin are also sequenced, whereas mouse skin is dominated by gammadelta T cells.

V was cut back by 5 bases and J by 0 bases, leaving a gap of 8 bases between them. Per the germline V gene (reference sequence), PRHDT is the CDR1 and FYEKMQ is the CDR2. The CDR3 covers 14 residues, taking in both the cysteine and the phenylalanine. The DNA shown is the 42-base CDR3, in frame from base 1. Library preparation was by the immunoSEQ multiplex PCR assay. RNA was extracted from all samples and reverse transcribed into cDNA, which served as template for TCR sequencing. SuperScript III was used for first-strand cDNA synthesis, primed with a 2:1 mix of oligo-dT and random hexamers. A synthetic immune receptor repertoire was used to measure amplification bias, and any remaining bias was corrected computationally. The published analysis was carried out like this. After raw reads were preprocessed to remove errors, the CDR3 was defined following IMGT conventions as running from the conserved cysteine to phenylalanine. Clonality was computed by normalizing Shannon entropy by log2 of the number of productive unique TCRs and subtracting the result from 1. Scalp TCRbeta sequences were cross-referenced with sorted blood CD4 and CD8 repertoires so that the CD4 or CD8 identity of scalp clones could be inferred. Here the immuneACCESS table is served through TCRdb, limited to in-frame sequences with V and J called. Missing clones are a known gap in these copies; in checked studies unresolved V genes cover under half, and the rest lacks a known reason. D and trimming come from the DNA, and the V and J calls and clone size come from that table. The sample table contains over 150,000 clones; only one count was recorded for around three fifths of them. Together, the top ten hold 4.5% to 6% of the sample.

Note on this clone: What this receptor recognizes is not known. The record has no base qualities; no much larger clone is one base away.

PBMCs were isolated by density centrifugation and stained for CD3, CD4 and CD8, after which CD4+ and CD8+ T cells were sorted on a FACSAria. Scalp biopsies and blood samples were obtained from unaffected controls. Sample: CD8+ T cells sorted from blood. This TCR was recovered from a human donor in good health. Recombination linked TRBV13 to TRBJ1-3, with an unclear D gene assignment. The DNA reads TGTGCCAGCAGCGCTGTAAGCTCTGGAAACACCATATATTTT. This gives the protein CASSAVSSGNTIYF.